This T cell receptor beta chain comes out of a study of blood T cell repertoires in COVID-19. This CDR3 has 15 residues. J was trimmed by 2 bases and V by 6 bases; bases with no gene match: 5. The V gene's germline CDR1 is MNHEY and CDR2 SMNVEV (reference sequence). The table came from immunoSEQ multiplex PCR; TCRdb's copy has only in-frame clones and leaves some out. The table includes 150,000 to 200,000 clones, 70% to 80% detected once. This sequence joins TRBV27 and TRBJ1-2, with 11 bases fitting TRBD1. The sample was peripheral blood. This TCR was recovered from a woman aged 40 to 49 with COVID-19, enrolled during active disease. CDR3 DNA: TGTGCCAGCAGGGCCGGGACAGGGGGAAACTATGGCTACACCTTC. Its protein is CASRAGTGGNYGYTF.